This TCR beta chain was found in a study of T cells in Graves' hyperthyroidism and ophthalmopathy. Broader study findings: Ophthalmopathy was separated from stable hyperthyroidism by a 13 V-J model. Most clonotypes expanded in thyroid above 0.001 were likewise present in blood.

Inclusion characteristics of ophthalmopathy patients comprised a Clinical Activity Score of at least 3, a NOSPECS grade of at least 4, and duration under 3 months. Lactation, pregnancy, other autoimmune disease or uncontrolled infection excluded patients. Per germline, CDR1 MNHNS and CDR2 SASEGT. CDR3 size: 12 residues. The V end lost 4 bases, the J end lost 8 bases, and 11 bases lay between the germline ends. Regions amplified from RNA transcripts were the TCR beta CDR3 regions. First-round RT-PCR targeting the TCR CDR3 was performed with the HTBI primer set. TCRdb recomputed calls from the multiplex PCR reads with MiXCR, one row per CDR3 protein. The profile shows fewer than 550,000 distinct CDR3 sequences, roughly a quarter of them singletons. This clonotype was counted many times. Its antigen is unknown.

The chain employs TRBV6-1 and TRBJ1-1; no firm D call. The clonotype originates from a woman in her 30s with Graves' ophthalmopathy. Sequencing input: blood. CDR3 amino acids: CASSGTDPEAFF. CDR3 bases: TGTGCCAGCAGTGGGACTGACCCCGAAGCTTTCTTT.